A single sample is the source of the 16 T cell receptor beta chains below, sequenced in a study of blood T cell repertoires in COVID-19. The assay was immunoSEQ multiplex PCR, and TCRdb's table has in-frame clones only and misses some. In the table there are under 25,000 clones, approximately 88% of which are singletons. The sample taken for sequencing was peripheral blood. The source is a man between 65 and 85 years old in a cohort sampled during active COVID-19.

This chain links TRBV18 with TRBJ2-2, with 13 bases aligning to TRBD2. The CDR3 has 16 amino acids. The V gene end was trimmed by 6 bases and the J gene end by 6 bases; junction bases not matched to a gene: 7. The germline V gene encodes CDR1 KGHSH and CDR2 LQKENI. CDR3 nucleotide sequence: TGTGCCAGCTCCCCAGGACTAGCGGGAGTTTCCGGGGAGCTGTTTTTT. It specifies CASSPGLAGVSGELFF.

The chain combines TRBV27 with TRBJ2-1; 8 bases fit TRBD1. This CDR3 comprises 14 residues. After removal of 6 bases from V and 8 bases from J, the junction contained 9 bases not matched to a gene. Per germline, CDR1 MNHEY and CDR2 SMNVEV (reference sequence). The CDR3, as DNA: TGTGCCAGCAGGAGAGGACAGGGTACGTATGAGCAGTTCTTC. The encoded protein is CASRRGQGTYEQFF.

V gene TRBV6-4 combines with J gene TRBJ2-1; maybe TRBD2 (7 bases). From germline, CDR1 is MRHNA and CDR2 SNTAGT. The CDR3 sequence is 14 residues long. V lost 4 bases and J 5 bases, leaving 12 bases between the germline ends. CDR3 in DNA: TGTGCCAGCAGTGCGGGGGGCTTCGACAATGAGCAGTTCTTC. Protein: CASSAGGFDNEQFF.

The chain joins TRBV19 to TRBJ1-3, with TRBD1 as a possible D gene (6 bases). CDR1 is LNHDA, CDR2 SQIVND, per germline (reference sequence). The CDR3 totals 15 residues. Trimming shortened V by 4 bases and J by 0 bases, and 10 bases separated the two germline ends. The CDR3, as DNA: TGTGCCAGTAGTACAAGGGGGAGCTCTGGAAACACCATATATTTT. Encoded protein: CASSTRGSSGNTIYF.

The J gene is TRBJ1-2, the V gene TRBV28; D gene uncertain. Germline-derived CDR1 and CDR2 are MDHEN and SYDVKM. The V end was cut by 3 bases, the J end by 10 bases, with 12 bases between. CDR3 length: 12 amino acids. The DNA for the CDR3 is TGTGCCAGCAGTTTCGGGAGGGCAGCCTACACCTTC. It encodes CASSFGRAAYTF.

V is TRBV7-9 and J is TRBJ1-4; TRBD1 matches 10 bases. The CDR3 runs 15 residues. Germline V CDR1 and CDR2: SEHNR, FQNEAQ (reference sequence). Germline trimming cut 5 bases from V and 8 bases from J; bases unmatched to any gene: 8. CDR3 in DNA: TGTGCCAGCAGCCCCGGACAGGGGGAAGGGGAAAAACTGTTTTTT. This gives the protein CASSPGQGEGEKLFF. Supplemented by reference TRBV7-9 and TRBJ1-4, the full variable domain reads DTGVSQNPRHKITKRGQNVTFRCDPISEHNRLYWYRQTLGQGPEFLTYFQNEAQLEKSRLLSDRFSAERPKGSFSTLEIQRTEQGDSAMYLCASSPGQGEGEKLFFGSGTQLSVL.

This rearrangement joins TRBV24-1 to TRBJ2-3; 10 positions match TRBD1. Losses at the gene ends were 3 bases for V and 3 bases for J; bases not matched to a gene: 8. The CDR3 loop spans 17 amino acids. CDR1 is KGHDR and CDR2 is SFDVKD in the germline V gene. The CDR3 is CATSDRTGGVGTDTQYF. CDR3 nucleotides: TGTGCCACCAGTGATCGGACAGGGGGTGTTGGGACAGATACGCAGTATTTT.

This rearrangement joins TRBV11-3 to TRBJ2-1; D is possibly TRBD1 (6 bases). The CDR3 runs 11 residues. V was cut by 5 bases and J by 9 bases, with 8 bases left in between. Germline lookup yields CDR1 SGHNT and CDR2 YENEEA. The CDR3 region has the DNA TGTGCCAGCAGCCAACAGGGTGAGCAGTTCTTC. Amino acid sequence: CASSQQGEQFF.

A single count supports this clone. The chain combines TRBV4-3 with TRBJ1-2; tentative D call: TRBD1 (5 bases). V gave up 0 bases and J gave up 4 bases, with 12 bases separating them. Germline V gives CDR1 LGHNA, CDR2 YSLEER. The CDR3 has 15 residues. CDR3 protein: CASSQELQGIYGYTF. The CDR3 region has the DNA TGCGCCAGCAGCCAAGAGCTGCAGGGTATCTATGGCTACACCTTC.

The V gene is TRBV18, the J gene TRBJ2-3; 9 positions match TRBD1. Germline CDR1 is KGHSH and CDR2 is LQKENI. With 4 bases clipped from V and 3 bases from J, the junction kept 2 bases outside the gene matches. This CDR3 spans 14 amino acids. CDR3: CASSRQGGTDTQYF. The CDR3 DNA is TGTGCCAGCTCACGACAGGGGGGGACAGATACGCAGTATTTT.

This clone was detected only once. The chain recombines TRBV5-1 with TRBJ1-6, with TRBD1 matching over 10 bases. CDR1 and CDR2 (germline): SGHRS, YFSETQ. V shed 1 base and J 6 bases; nucleotides not matched to a gene: 7. The CDR3 is made up of 17 amino acids. The CDR3 sequence: CASSLNSGQGGNSPLHF. The CDR3 DNA reads as TGCGCCAGCAGCTTGAACAGCGGACAGGGGGGTAATTCACCCCTCCACTTT. Full variable domain (missing parts from reference TRBV5-1 and TRBJ1-6): KAGVTQTPRYLIKTRGQQVTLSCSPISGHRSVSWYQQTPGQGLQFLFEYFSETQRNKGNFPGRFSGRQFSNSRSEMNVSTLELGDSALYLCASSLNSGQGGNSPLHFGNGTRLTVT.

V usage is TRBV5-1 and J usage is TRBJ2-2; possibly TRBD1 for D (6 bases). V lost 0 bases and J lost 1, with 19 bases in between. CDR3 length equals 19 residues. Germline lookup yields CDR1 SGHRS and CDR2 YFSETQ. CDR3 sequence: CASSLGGLPVGRNTGELFF. CDR3 sequence (DNA): TGCGCCAGCAGCTTGGGGGGGCTCCCGGTAGGCAGGAACACCGGGGAGCTGTTTTTT. Combining the CDR3 with reference TRBV5-1 and TRBJ2-2 gives the whole variable domain KAGVTQTPRYLIKTRGQQVTLSCSPISGHRSVSWYQQTPGQGLQFLFEYFSETQRNKGNFPGRFSGRQFSNSRSEMNVSTLELGDSALYLCASSLGGLPVGRNTGELFFGEGSRLTVL.

The chain couples TRBV27 to TRBJ2-2; D is perhaps TRBD2 (5 bases). Trimming left V 7 bases short and J 5 bases short, with 14 bases between. The CDR3 spans 14 residues. Germline CDR1 MNHEY, CDR2 SMNVEV (reference sequence). This chain's CDR3 is CASKVRAATGELFF. In DNA form, the CDR3 reads TGTGCCAGCAAAGTTCGAGCGGCGACCGGGGAGCTGTTTTTT.

V is TRBV18 and J is TRBJ2-5; 8 bases match TRBD1. Germline V gene data show CDR1 as KGHSH and CDR2 as LQKENI. Unmatched junction bases numbered 4, after V lost 3 bases and J lost 1 base. The CDR3 contains 15 residues. This chain's CDR3 is CASSPQTGAQETQYF. The CDR3 DNA follows: TGTGCCAGCTCACCGCAGACAGGGGCCCAAGAGACCCAGTACTTC.

The V call is TRBV4-2, the J call TRBJ2-7; 7 nucleotides match TRBD1. The CDR3 loop spans 15 amino acids. The V segment lost 4 bases and the J segment 0 bases; nucleotides outside the gene matches: 6. From germline, CDR1 is LGHNA and CDR2 YNFKEQ. The CDR3 region is CASSRLGQLSYEQYF. For the CDR3, the DNA is TGTGCCAGCAGCCGGTTGGGACAGCTCTCCTACGAGCAGTACTTC.

The chain uses TRBV29-1 and TRBJ1-3, with D possibly matching TRBD1 (6 bases). V gave up 3 bases and J gave up 0 bases, with 9 bases separating them. Germline assignment: CDR1 SQVTM and CDR2 ANQGSEA. CDR3 length: 14 amino acids. The CDR3 DNA follows: TGCAGCGTTGAGGACAGTTTCTCTGGAAACACCATATATTTT. Protein sequence: CSVEDSFSGNTIYF.